These 18 T cell receptor beta chains were all obtained from the same sample, sequenced in a study of regulatory T cells in long-lasting Graves disease. Arm-PCR of CDR3 regions and iRepertoire HTBI primers were the basis on which TCR beta libraries were built. In TCRdb, the multiplex PCR reads were re-called with MiXCR into one record per CDR3 protein. The table lists around 450,000 distinct CDR3 sequences, 20% to 25% of them singletons. The time point was: persistent/refractory GD, antithyroid drugs over 5 years with positive TRAb. RNA isolated from PBMCs was used to make the TCR library. The source was peripheral blood mononuclear cells (PBMCs), collected when the disease was refractory, from a patient treated with antithyroid drugs. The receptor set was obtained from a female donor with Graves disease.

This clonotype was recorded a few times. The chain carries TRBV20-1 and TRBJ1-2; D remains unclear. Looked up from germline, CDR1 is DFQATT and CDR2 is SNEGSKA (reference sequence). The V end was cut by 0 bases, the J end by 4 bases, with 9 bases between. This CDR3 region has 13 residues. The CDR3 coding sequence is TGCAGTGCTAGAGAAGACTACAGCTATGGCTACACCTTC. Translating it yields CSAREDYSYGYTF.

This clonotype was recorded a few times. The gene calls are TRBV30 and TRBJ2-1; the match to TRBD1 covers 10 bases. Germline V gene lookup returns CDR1 GTSNPN and CDR2 SVGIG (reference sequence). The V segment lost 3 bases and the J segment 8 bases; nucleotides outside the gene matches: 4. The CDR3 has 13 amino acids. The CDR3 sequence: CAWSPGTGDEQFF. CDR3 in DNA: TGTGCCTGGAGCCCCGGGACAGGGGATGAGCAGTTCTTC.

In this sample, this clonotype turned up a few times. The gene calls are TRBV28 and TRBJ2-4, with D perhaps given as TRBD1 or TRBD2 (5 bases each). Germline CDR1 and CDR2: MDHEN and SYDVKM. The CDR3 spans 15 residues. Trimming removed 4 bases from V and 8 bases from J, with 18 bases in between. The CDR3 DNA follows: TGTGCCAGCAGTTACTTCCGGGACCTTCAGGACATTCAGTACTTC. It codes for CASSYFRDLQDIQYF.

The chain's CDR3 is CASSFSVGGGPNTGELFF. CDR3 sequence (DNA): TGTGCCAGCAGCTTCTCGGTAGGGGGAGGGCCGAACACCGGGGAGCTGTTTTTT. The chain is built from TRBV7-2 and TRBJ2-2, with D possibly being TRBD2 (7 bases). Germline V CDR1 and CDR2: SGHTA, FQGNSA. The CDR3 covers 18 residues. V was trimmed by 3 bases and J by 0 bases, leaving 17 bases between them.

This clonotype has only a few counts. The rearrangement uses TRBV7-2 and TRBJ2-5; 8 bases are a match to TRBD1. Germline V lookup: CDR1 SGHTA, CDR2 FQGNSA. CDR3 size: 16 residues. V shed 3 bases, J shed 4 bases, and the junction held 10 bases outside the gene matches. In nucleotides, the CDR3 is TGTGCCAGCAGCTTCCTTAGACAGGGGAAGGGAGAGACCCAGTACTTC. Its translation is CASSFLRQGKGETQYF.

This chain joins TRBV27 and TRBJ2-7, with D unclear. The CDR3 is 13 amino acids. Germline V lookup: CDR1 MNHEY, CDR2 SMNVEV (reference sequence). V was clipped by 4 bases and J by 1 base, with 8 bases between them. The CDR3 protein is CASSSPESYEQYF. As DNA, the CDR3 is TGTGCCAGCAGTTCCCCGGAATCCTACGAGCAGTACTTC.

As to this clonotype: A much bigger clone sits one base away, suggesting this may be a read error. The rearrangement links TRBV7-2 to TRBJ1-2; D call uncertain. There are 12 residues in the CDR3. Germline V lookup: CDR1 SGHTA, CDR2 FQGNSA. The CDR3 DNA sequence: TGTGTCAGCAGCTTAGAAGGTTGGGGCTACACCTTC. It yields the protein CVSSLEGWGYTF.

This clonotype was seen at least ten times. J is TRBJ2-5 and V is TRBV11-2, with D possibly TRBD1 on 6 matching bases. Germline V CDR1 and CDR2: SGHAT, FQNNGV. Deletions cut 7 bases from V and 10 bases from J, with 22 bases between. The CDR3 extends over 14 amino acids. DNA for the CDR3: TGTGCCAGCAATTCGATAGTGAGGCAAGGGGGCCAGTACTTC. Residues: CASNSIVRQGGQYF. The entire variable domain, with the rest obtained from reference TRBV11-2 and TRBJ2-5, is as follows: EAGVAQSPRYKIIEKRQSVAFWCNPISGHATLYWYQQILGQGPKLLIQFQNNGVVDDSQLPKDRFSAERLKGVDSTLKIQPAKLEDSAVYLCASNSIVRQGGQYFGPGTRLLVL.

This clonotype was found many times. This rearrangement joins TRBV28 to TRBJ2-7, with 9 positions matching TRBD1. CDR1 is MDHEN and CDR2 is SYDVKM in the germline V gene. Trimming cost V 5 bases and J 0 bases; bases outside gene matches: 8. CDR3 length equals 16 residues. The CDR3 bases are TGTGCCAGCAGTCCCCGGGCGGGACAGGGCTCCTACGAGCAGTACTTC. It specifies CASSPRAGQGSYEQYF.

In its sample, this clonotype was seen a few times. The chain couples TRBV11-3 to TRBJ2-3; 9 bases are a match to TRBD1. Trimming removed 5 bases from V and 3 bases from J; junction bases left unmatched: 6. This CDR3 contains 15 residues. Germline CDR1 reads SGHNT; CDR2 reads YENEEA. In nucleotides, the CDR3 is TGTGCCAGCAGCCCAGGACAGGGGTCTACAGATACGCAGTATTTT. Its protein product is CASSPGQGSTDTQYF.

This chain uses TRBV28 with TRBJ2-2; 7 bases match TRBD1. The V gene's germline CDR1 is MDHEN and CDR2 SYDVKM. CDR3 size: 15 residues. V was pared by 3 bases and J by 7 bases, with 8 bases of the junction left unmatched. The CDR3 sequence: CASSFKFTGVGELFF. In DNA, the CDR3 is TGTGCCAGCAGTTTTAAGTTCACAGGGGTCGGGGAGCTGTTTTTT.

This clonotype was recorded at least ten times. The V gene is TRBV24-1, the J gene TRBJ1-5, with D uncertain. V was trimmed by 7 bases and J by 0 bases, leaving 9 bases between them. The CDR3 spans 14 residues. Germline CDR1 is KGHDR and CDR2 is SFDVKD. The chain's CDR3 is CATSGAYSNQPQHF. DNA of the CDR3: TGTGCCACCAGCGGAGCTTATAGCAATCAGCCCCAGCATTTT.

As regards this clonotype: With a much larger clone just one base away, this may be a read error. The chain uses TRBV20-1 and TRBJ1-1; no definite D call. V was trimmed by 0 bases and J by 6 bases, leaving 5 bases between them. Per the germline V gene, CDR1 is DFQATT and CDR2 is SNEGSKA (reference sequence). The CDR3 has 11 amino acids. CDR3 nucleotide sequence: TGCAGTGCTAGAGAGGTCCCTGAAGCTTTCTTT. This encodes CSAREVPEAFF.

J is TRBJ2-5 and V is TRBV7-9; 9 nucleotides align to TRBD2. The CDR3 extends over 18 amino acids. V dropped 0 bases and J dropped 4; count of bases not matched to a gene: 12. CDR1 and CDR2 (germline): SEHNR, FQNEAQ (reference sequence). As DNA, the CDR3 is TGTGCCAGCAGCTTAGCACTACAAGATAGCGGGAGAGGAGAGACCCAGTACTTC. Protein product: CASSLALQDSGRGETQYF.

In its sample, this clonotype was seen many times. The chain joins TRBV20-1 to TRBJ2-5, with a weak D call TRBD1 (7 bases). V lost 5 bases, J lost 2 bases, and 15 bases lay in between. The CDR3 covers 14 residues. Germline lookup yields CDR1 DFQATT and CDR2 SNEGSKA (reference sequence). CDR3 sequence (DNA): TGCAGTGCTGGCGGGACAGCCAAACAAGAGACCCAGTACTTC. Its translation is CSAGGTAKQETQYF.

This clonotype has more than one count but fewer than ten. The genes are TRBV4-3 and TRBJ2-7; TRBD2 matches at 10 bases. The J segment lost 2 bases and the V segment lost 1 base, leaving 2 bases of the junction unmatched. The germline gives CDR1 LGHNA, CDR2 YSLEER. The CDR3 consists of 15 residues. CDR3 sequence (DNA): TGCGCCAGCAGCCAAGCCGGGACTAGCGCCTACGAGCAGTACTTC. As protein: CASSQAGTSAYEQYF.

At least ten counts were recorded for this clonotype. The V call is TRBV6-1, the J call TRBJ2-5; unclear D gene. Germline CDR1 is MNHNS and CDR2 is SASEGT. V was cut by 4 bases and J by 5 bases, with 5 bases left in between. This CDR3 is built from 11 residues. CDR3 in amino acids: CASSGYETQYF. The DNA for the CDR3 is TGTGCCAGCAGTGGATACGAGACCCAGTACTTC.

The genes are TRBV7-8 and TRBJ2-7; 9 bases fit TRBD2. From germline, CDR1 is SGHVS and CDR2 FQNEAQ. After removal of 3 bases from V and 4 bases from J, the junction contained 10 bases not matched to a gene. This CDR3 has 16 residues. CDR3 sequence (DNA): TGTGCCAGCAGCTTGGCAGGCGGGAGGGCCTTTTACGAGCAGTACTTC. Amino acid sequence: CASSLAGGRAFYEQYF.